This T cell receptor beta chain was identified in a study of blood T cell repertoires in COVID-19. Germline V CDR1 and CDR2: LNHDA, SQIVND (reference sequence). V gave up 5 bases and J gave up 1 base, with 12 bases separating them. The CDR3 extends over 16 amino acids. Data came from immunoSEQ multiplex PCR; TCRdb stores just in-frame clones and leaves some out. Found here are 120,000 or so clones, roughly nine tenths of them singletons; the top ten hold around 3.6%. The chain recombines TRBV19 with TRBJ2-6; D might be TRBD1 (6 bases). The TCR sequence derives from a man aged 50 or older with active COVID-19. The sequenced sample was peripheral blood. The CDR3 is CASSEQGISGANVLTF. In nucleotides, the CDR3 is TGTGCCAGTAGTGAGCAGGGGATATCTGGGGCCAACGTCCTGACTTTC.